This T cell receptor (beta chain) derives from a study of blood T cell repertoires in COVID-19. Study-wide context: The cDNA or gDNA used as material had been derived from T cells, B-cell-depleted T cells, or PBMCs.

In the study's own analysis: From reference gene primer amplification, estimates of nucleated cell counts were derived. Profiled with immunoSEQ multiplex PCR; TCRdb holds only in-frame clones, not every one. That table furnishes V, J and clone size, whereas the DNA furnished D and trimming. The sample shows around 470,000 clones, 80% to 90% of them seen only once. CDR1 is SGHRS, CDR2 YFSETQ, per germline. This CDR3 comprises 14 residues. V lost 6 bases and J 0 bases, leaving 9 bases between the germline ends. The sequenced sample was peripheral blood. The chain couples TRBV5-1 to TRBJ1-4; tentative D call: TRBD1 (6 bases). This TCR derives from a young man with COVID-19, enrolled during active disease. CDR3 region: CASTEGATNEKLFF. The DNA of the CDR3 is TGCGCCAGCACCGAGGGGGCAACTAATGAAAAACTGTTTTTT.